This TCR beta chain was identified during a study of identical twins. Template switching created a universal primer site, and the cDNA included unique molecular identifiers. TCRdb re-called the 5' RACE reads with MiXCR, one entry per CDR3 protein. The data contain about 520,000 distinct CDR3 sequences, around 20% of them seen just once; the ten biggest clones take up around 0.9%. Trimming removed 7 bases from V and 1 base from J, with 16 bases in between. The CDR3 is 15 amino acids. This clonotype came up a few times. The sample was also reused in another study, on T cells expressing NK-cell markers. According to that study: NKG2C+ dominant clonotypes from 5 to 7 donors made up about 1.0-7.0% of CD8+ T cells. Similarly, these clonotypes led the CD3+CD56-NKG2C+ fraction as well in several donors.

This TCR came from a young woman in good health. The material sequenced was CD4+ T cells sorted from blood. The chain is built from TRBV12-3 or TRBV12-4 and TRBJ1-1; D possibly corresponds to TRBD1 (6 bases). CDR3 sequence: CASTRGRGANTEAFF. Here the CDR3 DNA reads TGTGCCAGCACTCGAGGGCGGGGGGCGAACACTGAAGCTTTCTTT.